This T cell receptor (beta chain) was observed in a study of T-cell reconstitution after alpha-beta-depleted transplantation in children (dated by TCRdb to 2016 to 2018). Turning to the overall study: Using TCR repertoire profiling, the study followed T-cell immune reconstitution in a quantitative way in children after TCRalphabeta/CD19-depleted allogeneic hematopoietic cell transplantation.

What the authors observed across the whole study: Apparently early alphabetaT-cell count recovery about two months after transplant reportedly relied on only several hundred rapidly expanded clones derived from non-depleted graft cells. Over the following months the frequencies of hyperexpanded clones went down, and after one year T-cell counts and TCRbeta diversity were mostly credited to newly produced T cells. The high TCRbeta diversity at day 60 in some patients was ascribed to recipient T cells and intrathymic progenitors that had survived conditioning.

The meaning of the sample's treatment or condition label: allogeneic hematopoietic cell transplantation with graft depleted of TCRalphabeta T cells and CD19 B cells. Transplant recipients were children who received TCRalphabeta/CD19-depleted allogeneic hematopoietic cell grafts. From the cysteine up to the phenylalanine, the CDR3 has a length of 15 residues. Just the 45-base CDR3 DNA is kept, in frame starting at base 1. Compared with germline, V lacks 3 bases and J lacks 2 bases; bases without a gene match: 6. CDR1 and CDR2 are read off the germline V gene as SNHLY and FYNNEI. To prepare the library, PCR was applied. Sequencing relied on an Illumina HiSeq 2500. Molecular barcoding was employed in the preparation of TCR libraries, with unique molecular identifiers being used to normalize TCRbeta repertoire quantification. TCRdb applied fastp at Q25 and MiXCR to the public reads, then kept only in-frame beta chains. Rows merge per CDR3 protein into single entries with the most common DNA and genes. Within this sample are a few hundred thousand distinct CDR3 sequences, with about a tenth of them counted one time only. The biggest ten clones account for roughly 27% of the sample.

This clonotype was recorded many times. Which antigen it targets is not known. No per-base quality is available; no much larger clone lies one base away. The sequence joins TRBV2 to TRBJ1-2, and TRBD1 matches 7 of the central bases. The sequenced sample was PBMCs, obtained before TCRalphabeta/CD19-depleted stem cell transplant. This TCR came from a child younger than two with acute myeloid leukemia, due to receive a stem cell transplant. The CDR3 is CASSERQGENYGYTF. The bases read TGTGCCAGCAGTGAGAGACAGGGTGAGAACTATGGCTACACCTTC.